These T cell receptor beta chains were read from a single sample in a study of regulatory T cells in long-lasting Graves disease. TCRdb redid the calling of the multiplex PCR reads with MiXCR, one entry per CDR3 protein. The repertoire holds 500,000 or so distinct CDR3 sequences, 15% to 20% seen once, with 10% to 15% in the top ten. The same specimen was also included in a second study, on T cells in Graves' hyperthyroidism and ophthalmopathy.

Specimen: peripheral blood mononuclear cells (PBMCs), collected at new diagnosis, from a patient treated with antithyroid drugs. The receptors stem from a man aged 40-49 years with Graves disease. The CDR3 runs from the conserved cysteine through the conserved F or W. The D gene is left open where the match is weak. Not all rows give a size; the values are once, few, many and, for expanded clones, a class.

TRBJ1-1,-,TRBV28,many,14,CASITGAQNTEAFF,TGTGCCAGCATCACAGGAGCCCAGAACACTGAAGCTTTCTTT
TRBJ2-7,TRBD1,TRBV5-1,-,15,CASSLLAGQGYEQYF,TGCGCCAGCAGCTTGTTGGCGGGACAGGGCTACGAGCAGTACTTC
TRBJ2-1,-,TRBV28,many,16,CASSPPGVSRANEQFF,TGTGCCAGCAGTCCGCCGGGGGTGTCGAGAGCGAATGAGCAGTTCTTC
TRBJ2-7,-,TRBV12-3/TRBV12-4,many,14,CASTRQDLTYEQYF,TGTGCCAGCACCCGACAAGATCTAACCTACGAGCAGTACTTC
TRBJ2-7,TRBD2,TRBV27,many,14,CASRDSGSSYEQYF,TGTGCCAGCAGGGATAGCGGGTCCTCCTACGAGCAGTACTTC
TRBJ2-2,-,TRBV5-1,many,11,CASSLDGELFF,TGCGCCAGCAGCTTGGACGGGGAGCTGTTTTTT
TRBJ1-5,-,TRBV30,few,12,CALSFPYQPQHF,TGTGCCTTGAGTTTTCCATACCAGCCCCAGCATTTT
TRBJ2-1,TRBD2,TRBV18,-,16,CASSPLAGVIYNEQFF,TGTGCCAGCTCACCACTAGCGGGGGTAATTTACAATGAGCAGTTCTTC
TRBJ2-3,TRBD2,TRBV20-1,many,13,CSAGPSGSHTQYF,TGCAGTGCTGGACCTAGCGGGAGTCATACGCAGTATTTT
TRBJ2-7,TRBD1,TRBV6-1,many,16,CASSPLSQGQGYEQYF,TGTGCCAGCAGTCCCCTCTCGCAGGGACAGGGCTACGAGCAGTACTTC
TRBJ1-1,-,TRBV3-1,few,16,CASSLQGLAANTEAFF,TGTGCCAGCAGCCTCCAGGGCCTCGCCGCTAACACTGAAGCTTTCTTT
TRBJ2-1,-,TRBV6-1,few,15,CASSPRRHLADEQFF,TGTGCCAGCAGCCCCCGGAGACACCTTGCCGATGAGCAGTTCTTC
TRBJ2-3,TRBD2,TRBV20-1,many,17,CSAIPDLAGGGTDTQYF,TGCAGTGCTATACCTGATCTAGCGGGAGGGGGCACAGATACGCAGTATTTT
TRBJ2-1,-,TRBV6-2/TRBV6-3,-,13,CASSYSPLAEQFF,TGTGCCAGCAGTTACTCGCCCCTAGCGGAGCAGTTCTTC
TRBJ2-1,TRBD2,TRBV5-6,few,16,CASSLVAGEPYSEQFF,TGTGCCAGCAGCTTGGTTGCGGGAGAACCCTACAGTGAGCAGTTCTTC
TRBJ2-1,TRBD1,TRBV6-1,many,15,CASSRDRVTNNEQFF,TGTGCCAGCAGTCGGGACAGGGTGACTAACAATGAGCAGTTCTTC
TRBJ1-1,-,TRBV19,few,11,CASRWGPEAFF,TGTGCCAGTAGGTGGGGACCTGAAGCTTTCTTT
TRBJ1-6,TRBD1,TRBV28,-,16,CASSLARTGLNSPLHF,TGTGCCAGCAGCCTCGCAAGGACAGGGTTGAATTCACCCCTCCACTTT
TRBJ2-1,TRBD2,TRBV20-1,-,16,CSARDILAGAMRGQFF,TGCAGTGCTAGAGATATACTAGCGGGAGCAATGAGGGGGCAGTTCTTC
TRBJ2-7,TRBD1,TRBV12-3/TRBV12-4,many,17,CASIRPVGTGTSYEQYF,TGTGCCAGCATTAGACCGGTCGGGACAGGAACCTCCTACGAGCAGTACTTC